This T cell receptor (beta chain) derives from a study of vaccination and CD4 T cells after COVID-19. Study overall: Investigators stimulated cells with overlapping spike peptides drawn from SARS-CoV-2, HCoV-NL63, HCoV-OC43 and HCoV-229E.

CDR3 length equals 15 residues. V was clipped by 7 bases and J by 0 bases; unmatched bases: 6. Germline lookup yields CDR1 MNHEY and CDR2 SVGEGT. On this clonotype: As yet, its antigen is unknown.

The Oncomine TCR Beta short-read assay was applied to DNA of cultured CD4+ T cells. Genomic DNA was isolated from CD4+ T cells that had been cultured. TCRdb reanalysed the PCR reads using MiXCR and keeps one entry per CDR3 protein. The repertoire holds about 23,000 distinct CDR3 sequences, with around three fifths as singletons. Treatment in this sample: approximately 10-day PBMC culture with coronavirus spike peptide pools or control peptides (ViraFEST assay). V is TRBV6-2 or TRBV6-3 and J is TRBJ2-3; 8 bases agree with TRBD2. This clonotype was obtained from a human donor who had recovered from COVID-19. The sample taken for sequencing was CD4+ T cells from blood, cultured in vitro. The CDR3 region has the DNA TGTGCCAGCACACAGACTAGCGCCAGCACAGATACGCAGTATTTT. It is translated as CASTQTSASTDTQYF.